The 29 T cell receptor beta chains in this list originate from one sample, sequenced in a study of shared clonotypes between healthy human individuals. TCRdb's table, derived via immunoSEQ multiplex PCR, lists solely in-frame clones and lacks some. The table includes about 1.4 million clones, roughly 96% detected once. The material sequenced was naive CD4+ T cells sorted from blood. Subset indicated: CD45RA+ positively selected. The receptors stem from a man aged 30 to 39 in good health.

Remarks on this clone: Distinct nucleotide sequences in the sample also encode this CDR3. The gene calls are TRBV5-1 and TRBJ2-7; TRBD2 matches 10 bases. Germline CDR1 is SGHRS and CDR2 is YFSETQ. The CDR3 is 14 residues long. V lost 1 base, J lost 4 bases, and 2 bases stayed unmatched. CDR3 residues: CASSLSSGSYEQYF. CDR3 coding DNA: TGCGCCAGCAGCTTGTCTAGCGGGAGTTACGAGCAGTACTTC. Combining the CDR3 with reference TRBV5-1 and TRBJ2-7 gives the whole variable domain KAGVTQTPRYLIKTRGQQVTLSCSPISGHRSVSWYQQTPGQGLQFLFEYFSETQRNKGNFPGRFSGRQFSNSRSEMNVSTLELGDSALYLCASSLSSGSYEQYFGPGTRLTVT.

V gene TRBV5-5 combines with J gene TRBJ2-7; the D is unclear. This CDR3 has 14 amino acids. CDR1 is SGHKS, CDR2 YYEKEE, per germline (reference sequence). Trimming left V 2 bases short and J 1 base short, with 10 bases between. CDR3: CASSFLLGSYEQYF. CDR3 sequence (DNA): TGTGCCAGCAGCTTTCTACTGGGGTCCTACGAGCAGTACTTC.

The CDR3 DNA sequence: TGTGCCAGCAGTCGAACAGGGCGGACCGGGGAGCTGTTTTTT. This gives the protein CASSRTGRTGELFF. This sequence joins TRBV28 and TRBJ2-2, with D possibly being TRBD1 (6 bases). The germline V gene has CDR1 MDHEN and CDR2 SYDVKM. The V and J ends lost 5 bases and 5 bases respectively, with 12 bases between them. CDR3 length equals 14 residues.

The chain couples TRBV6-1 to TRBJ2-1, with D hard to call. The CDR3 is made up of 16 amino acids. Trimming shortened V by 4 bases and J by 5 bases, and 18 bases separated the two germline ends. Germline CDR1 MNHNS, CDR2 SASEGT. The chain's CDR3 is CASSVSVGRLNNEQFF. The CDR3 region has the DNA TGTGCCAGCAGTGTGAGTGTGGGCAGGCTAAACAATGAGCAGTTCTTC.

CDR3 sequence: CASSITGGFGNIQYF. CDR3 nucleotides: TGTGCCAGTAGTATAACAGGAGGGTTCGGAAACATTCAGTACTTC. V and J are TRBV19 and TRBJ2-4; tentative D call: TRBD2 (6 bases). This CDR3 has 15 amino acids. Germline-derived CDR1 and CDR2 are LNHDA and SQIVND (reference sequence). V gave up 2 bases and J gave up 6 bases, with 14 bases separating them.

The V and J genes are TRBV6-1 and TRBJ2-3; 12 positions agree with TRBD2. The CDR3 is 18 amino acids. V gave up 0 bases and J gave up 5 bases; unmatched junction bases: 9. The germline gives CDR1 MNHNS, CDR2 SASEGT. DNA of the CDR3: TGTGCCAGCAGTGAAGCTGGCGGACTAGCGGGATCGAGAGATACGCAGTATTTT. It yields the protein CASSEAGGLAGSRDTQYF.

In DNA, the CDR3 is TGTGCCAGCAGCTTTCCCTCCGGGACAGACACAGATACGCAGTATTTT. Protein: CASSFPSGTDTDTQYF. V and J are TRBV7-9 and TRBJ2-3; 7 bases are shared with TRBD1. CDR1 and CDR2 from the germline V gene are SEHNR and FQNEAQ (reference sequence). With V trimmed by 3 bases and J by 2 bases, 8 bases remained unmatched. The CDR3 covers 16 residues.

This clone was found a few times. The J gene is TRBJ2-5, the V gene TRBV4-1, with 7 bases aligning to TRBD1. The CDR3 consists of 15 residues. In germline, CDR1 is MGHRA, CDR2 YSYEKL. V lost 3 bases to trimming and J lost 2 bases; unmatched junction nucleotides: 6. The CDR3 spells CASSHKQGLQETQYF. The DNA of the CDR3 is TGCGCCAGCAGCCACAAACAGGGGCTTCAAGAGACCCAGTACTTC.

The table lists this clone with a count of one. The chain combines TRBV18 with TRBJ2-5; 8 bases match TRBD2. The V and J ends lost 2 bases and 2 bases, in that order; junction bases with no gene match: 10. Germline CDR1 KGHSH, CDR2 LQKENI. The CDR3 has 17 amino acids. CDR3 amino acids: CASSPRTSRGVQETQYF. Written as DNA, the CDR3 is TGTGCCAGCTCACCAAGGACTAGCCGGGGGGTTCAAGAGACCCAGTACTTC.

CDR3 residues: CASSQDRGTEQFF. In DNA, the CDR3 is TGCGCCAGCAGCCAAGATAGGGGGACTGAGCAGTTCTTC. The J gene is TRBJ2-1, the V gene TRBV4-3, with a tentative D call TRBD1 (6 bases). This CDR3 spans 13 amino acids. V gave up 0 bases and J gave up 9 bases, with 9 bases separating them. Per the germline V gene, CDR1 is LGHNA and CDR2 is YSLEER.

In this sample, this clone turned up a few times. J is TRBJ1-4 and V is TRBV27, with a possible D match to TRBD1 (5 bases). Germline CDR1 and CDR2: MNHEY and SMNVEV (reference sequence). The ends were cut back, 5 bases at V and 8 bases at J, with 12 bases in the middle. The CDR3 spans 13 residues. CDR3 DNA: TGTGCCAGCAGTCGGGCAGGGAGGGAAAAACTGTTTTTT. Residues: CASSRAGREKLFF.

The CDR3 protein is CASSQRTVEETQYF. Here the CDR3 DNA reads TGTGCCAGCTCACAACGGACAGTCGAAGAGACCCAGTACTTC. The chain recombines TRBV18 with TRBJ2-5; weak D call: TRBD1 (6 bases). V lost 4 bases and J 3 bases, leaving 12 bases between the germline ends. The CDR3 sequence is 14 residues long. Germline CDR1 is KGHSH and CDR2 is LQKENI.

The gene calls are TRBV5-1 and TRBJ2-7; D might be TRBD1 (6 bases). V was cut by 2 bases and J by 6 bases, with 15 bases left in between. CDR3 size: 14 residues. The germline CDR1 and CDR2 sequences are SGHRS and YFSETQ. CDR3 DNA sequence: TGCGCCAGCAGCTTTAACAGGGAAAGGGGCGAGCAGTACTTC. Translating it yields CASSFNRERGEQYF. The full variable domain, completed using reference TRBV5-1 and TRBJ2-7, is KAGVTQTPRYLIKTRGQQVTLSCSPISGHRSVSWYQQTPGQGLQFLFEYFSETQRNKGNFPGRFSGRQFSNSRSEMNVSTLELGDSALYLCASSFNRERGEQYFGPGTRLTVT.

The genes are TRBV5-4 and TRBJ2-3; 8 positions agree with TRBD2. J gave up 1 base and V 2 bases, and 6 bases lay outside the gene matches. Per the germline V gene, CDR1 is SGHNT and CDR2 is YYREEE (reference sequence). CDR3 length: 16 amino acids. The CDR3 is CASSLAGALRTDTQYF. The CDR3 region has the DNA TGTGCCAGCAGCTTAGCGGGAGCCCTCCGCACAGATACGCAGTATTTT.

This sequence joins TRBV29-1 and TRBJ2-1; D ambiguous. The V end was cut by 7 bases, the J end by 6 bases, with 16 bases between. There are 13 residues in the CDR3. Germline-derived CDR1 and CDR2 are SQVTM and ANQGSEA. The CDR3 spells CSGSSSVLNEQFF. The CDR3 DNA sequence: TGCAGCGGGTCCTCGTCAGTCCTCAATGAGCAGTTCTTC.

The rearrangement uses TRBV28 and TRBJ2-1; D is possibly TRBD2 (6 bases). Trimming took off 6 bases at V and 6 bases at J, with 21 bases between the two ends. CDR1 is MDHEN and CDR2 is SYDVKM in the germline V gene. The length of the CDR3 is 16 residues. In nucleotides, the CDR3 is TGTGCCAGCAGGGACGGAAGTGCGGGACTTAGCAATGAGCAGTTCTTC. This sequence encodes CASRDGSAGLSNEQFF.

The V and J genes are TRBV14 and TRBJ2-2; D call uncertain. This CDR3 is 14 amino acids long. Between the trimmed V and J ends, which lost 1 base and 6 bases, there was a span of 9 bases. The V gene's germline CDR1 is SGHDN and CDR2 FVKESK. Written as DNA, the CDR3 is TGTGCCAGCAGCCAAGTTCCTTTCGCCGGGGAGCTGTTTTTT. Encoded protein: CASSQVPFAGELFF.

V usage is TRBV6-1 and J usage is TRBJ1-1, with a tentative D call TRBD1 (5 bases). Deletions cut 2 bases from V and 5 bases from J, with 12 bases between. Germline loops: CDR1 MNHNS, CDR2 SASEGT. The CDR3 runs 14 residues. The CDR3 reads CASSEWQGQTEAFF. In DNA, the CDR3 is TGTGCCAGCAGTGAATGGCAGGGTCAGACTGAAGCTTTCTTT.

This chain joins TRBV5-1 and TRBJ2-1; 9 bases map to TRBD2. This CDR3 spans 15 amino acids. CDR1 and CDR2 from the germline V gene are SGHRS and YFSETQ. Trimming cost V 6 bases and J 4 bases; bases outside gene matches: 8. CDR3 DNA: TGCGCCAGCACGGCGGCTAGCGGGGCGTACAATGAGCAGTTCTTC. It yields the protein CASTAASGAYNEQFF.

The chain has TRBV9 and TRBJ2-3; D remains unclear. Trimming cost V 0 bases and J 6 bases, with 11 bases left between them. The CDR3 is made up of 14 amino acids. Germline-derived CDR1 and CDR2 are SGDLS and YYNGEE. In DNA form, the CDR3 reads TGTGCCAGCAGCGTAGAGGGTCGCCGTGATACGCAGTATTTT. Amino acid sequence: CASSVEGRRDTQYF.

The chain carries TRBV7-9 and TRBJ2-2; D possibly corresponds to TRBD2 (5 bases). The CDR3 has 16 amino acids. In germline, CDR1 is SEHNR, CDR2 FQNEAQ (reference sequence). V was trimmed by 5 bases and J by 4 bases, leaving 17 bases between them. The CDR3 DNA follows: TGTGCCAGCAGCCCATGGGCTAGCTCGGGCACCGGGGAGCTGTTTTTT. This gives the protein CASSPWASSGTGELFF.

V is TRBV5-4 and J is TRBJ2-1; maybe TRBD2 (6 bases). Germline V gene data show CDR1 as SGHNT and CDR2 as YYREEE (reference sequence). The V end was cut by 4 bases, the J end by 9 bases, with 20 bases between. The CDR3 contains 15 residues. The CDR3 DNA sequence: TGTGCCAGCAGCAGCTCTAGCGACAGAGGTACTGAGCAGTTCTTC. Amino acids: CASSSSSDRGTEQFF.

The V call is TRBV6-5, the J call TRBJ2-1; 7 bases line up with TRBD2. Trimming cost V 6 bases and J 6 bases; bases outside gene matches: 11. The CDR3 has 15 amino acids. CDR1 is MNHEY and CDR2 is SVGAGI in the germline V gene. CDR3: CASRGGLAEINEQFF. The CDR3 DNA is TGTGCCAGCAGAGGAGGCCTAGCGGAAATCAATGAGCAGTTCTTC.

The DNA for the CDR3 is TGTGCCAGCTCACCCTCAGGGGAAGTAGACTATGGCTACACCTTC. It codes for CASSPSGEVDYGYTF. The V gene is TRBV18, the J gene TRBJ1-2; TRBD1 might be the D (6 bases). V dropped 3 bases and J dropped 3 bases, with 14 bases sitting between them. Per germline, CDR1 KGHSH and CDR2 LQKENI. The CDR3 is made up of 15 amino acids.

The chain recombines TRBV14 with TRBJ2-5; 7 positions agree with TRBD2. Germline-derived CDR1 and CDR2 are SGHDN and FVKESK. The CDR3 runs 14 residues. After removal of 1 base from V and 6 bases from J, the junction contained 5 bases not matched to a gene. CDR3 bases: TGTGCCAGCAGCCAAGTCGGGGGGAAAAAGACCCAGTACTTC. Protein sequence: CASSQVGGKKTQYF.

As DNA, the CDR3 is TGTGCCAGCAGCTGGGACACCAGTACCTACGAGCAGTACTTC. Translating it yields CASSWDTSTYEQYF. V and J are TRBV5-4 and TRBJ2-7; weak D call: TRBD1 (6 bases). Germline values: CDR1 SGHNT, CDR2 YYREEE (reference sequence). The CDR3 runs 14 residues. Trimming took 3 bases from V and 2 from J, leaving 12 bases between them.

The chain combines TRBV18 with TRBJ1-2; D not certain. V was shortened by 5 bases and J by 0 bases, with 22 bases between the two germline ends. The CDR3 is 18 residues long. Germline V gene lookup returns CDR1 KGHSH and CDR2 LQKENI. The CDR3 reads CASSSYLGKEGANYGYTF. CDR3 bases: TGTGCCAGCTCATCTTATCTAGGCAAGGAGGGCGCTAACTATGGCTACACCTTC.

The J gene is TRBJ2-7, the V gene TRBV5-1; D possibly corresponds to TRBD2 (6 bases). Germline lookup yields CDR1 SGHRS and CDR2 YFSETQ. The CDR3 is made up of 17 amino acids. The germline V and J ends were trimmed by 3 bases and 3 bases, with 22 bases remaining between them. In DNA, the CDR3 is TGCGCCAGCAGCTCGACCCCGAACCGGGACTGGATCTACGAGCAGTACTTC. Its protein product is CASSSTPNRDWIYEQYF.

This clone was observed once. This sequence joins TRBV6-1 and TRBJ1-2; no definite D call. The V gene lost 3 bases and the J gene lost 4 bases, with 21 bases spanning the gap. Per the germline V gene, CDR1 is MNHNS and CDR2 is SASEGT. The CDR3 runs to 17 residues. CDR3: CASSEGRKIFEVYGYTF. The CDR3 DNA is TGTGCCAGCAGTGAGGGCAGGAAAATCTTTGAGGTCTATGGCTACACCTTC.